The 30 T cell receptor beta chains below were found in one sample sequenced in a study of radiotherapy plus CTLA-4 blockade in lung cancer. Some clones are missing from TCRdb's copy, which holds only in-frame ones; the method was immunoSEQ multiplex PCR. The sample lists 25,000 to 30,000 clones, 60% to 85% occurring once. The sample was peripheral blood, taken from a patient treated with radiotherapy plus ipilimumab. Receptor source: a human donor with non-small cell lung cancer that progressed on radiotherapy plus ipilimumab.

This chain uses TRBV28 with TRBJ1-4; D possibly corresponds to TRBD1 (6 bases). The CDR3 covers 14 residues. Germline V lookup: CDR1 MDHEN, CDR2 SYDVKM. V dropped 7 bases and J dropped 10 bases, with 19 bases sitting between them. The CDR3 here is CASNPDSASGKLFF. The DNA of the CDR3 is TGTGCCAGCAATCCGGACAGCGCCTCGGGAAAACTGTTTTTT.

The CDR3 is CASSLGRSIPGYNEQFF. CDR3 in DNA: TGTGCCAGCAGCTTAGGCCGGTCAATCCCGGGATACAATGAGCAGTTCTTC. The chain links TRBV7-8 to TRBJ2-1; the D gene is possibly TRBD2 (5 bases). With 1 base removed from V and 4 bases from J, the gap between germline ends came to 17 bases. The CDR3 spans 17 residues. Germline CDR1 and CDR2: SGHVS and FQNEAQ. The whole variable domain, filled in from reference TRBV7-8 and TRBJ2-1, reads GAGVSQSPRYKVAKRGQDVALRCDPISGHVSLFWYQQALGQGPEFLTYFQNEAQLDKSGLPSDRFFAERPEGSVSTLKIQRTQQEDSAVYLCASSLGRSIPGYNEQFFGPGTRLTVL.

The V and J genes are TRBV5-1 and TRBJ1-3; no firm D call. Looked up from germline, CDR1 is SGHRS and CDR2 is YFSETQ. With 4 bases removed from V and 7 bases from J, the gap between germline ends came to 18 bases. This CDR3 has 15 residues. CDR3 in DNA: TGCGCCAGCAGCGCCGGGGTAATAGGGAGCAACACCATATATTTT. Its translation: CASSAGVIGSNTIYF.

The rearrangement links TRBV7-8 to TRBJ2-7; D assignment may be TRBD1 or TRBD2 (5 bases each). The CDR3 totals 14 residues. V dropped 2 bases and J dropped 7 bases, with 15 bases sitting between them. Germline assignment: CDR1 SGHVS and CDR2 FQNEAQ. The CDR3 DNA follows: TGTGCCAGCAGCTTAAAGGGGACCGTCGGGGAGCAGTACTTC. Its translation: CASSLKGTVGEQYF.

There are a few counts of this clone. The V and J genes are TRBV6-5 and TRBJ2-6; D is ambiguous. Per germline, CDR1 MNHEY and CDR2 SVGAGI. The CDR3 sequence is 14 residues long. Trimming removed 4 bases from V and 4 bases from J, with 8 bases in between. CDR3 loop: CASSSSNGANVLTF. The CDR3 DNA reads TGTGCCAGCAGTTCTTCCAACGGGGCCAACGTCCTGACTTTC.

The CDR3 DNA follows: TGTGCCAGCAGCCCCAGAAGGGGGCTGGGCACCGGGGAGCTGTTTTTT. Translating it yields CASSPRRGLGTGELFF. The gene calls are TRBV27 and TRBJ2-2; 7 bases align to TRBD1. Germline trimming cut 6 bases from V and 4 bases from J; bases unmatched to any gene: 11. The CDR3 spans 16 residues. Germline-derived CDR1 and CDR2 are MNHEY and SMNVEV (reference sequence).

V is TRBV6-1 and J is TRBJ2-7; either TRBD1 or TRBD2 may supply D (5 bases each). The CDR3 spans 17 residues. The V and J ends lost 0 bases and 0 bases respectively, with 15 bases between them. CDR1 and CDR2 from the germline V gene are MNHNS and SASEGT. The CDR3 loop reads CASSEAHGTGSSYEQYF. CDR3 DNA sequence: TGTGCCAGCAGTGAAGCGCATGGGACGGGTAGCTCCTACGAGCAGTACTTC.

V gene TRBV7-8 combines with J gene TRBJ1-1; D perhaps matches TRBD1 (5 bases). This CDR3 is built from 15 residues. With 3 bases removed from V and 4 bases from J, the gap between germline ends came to 15 bases. CDR1 is SGHVS and CDR2 is FQNEAQ in the germline V gene. Here the CDR3 DNA reads TGTGCCAGCAGCTTGCGGATTGGGGGGGTCACTGAAGCTTTCTTT. This codes for CASSLRIGGVTEAFF. The full variable domain, with the rest looked up from reference TRBV7-8 and TRBJ1-1, is GAGVSQSPRYKVAKRGQDVALRCDPISGHVSLFWYQQALGQGPEFLTYFQNEAQLDKSGLPSDRFFAERPEGSVSTLKIQRTQQEDSAVYLCASSLRIGGVTEAFFGQGTRLTVV.

This clone was picked up one time. The genes are TRBV2 and TRBJ1-1; TRBD1 matches at 7 bases. With 8 bases clipped from V and 0 bases from J, the junction kept 6 bases outside the gene matches. The germline CDR1 and CDR2 sequences are SNHLY and FYNNEI. This CDR3 has 14 residues. This chain's CDR3 is CASELGQLNTEAFF. The CDR3 nucleotides read TGTGCCAGCGAGCTGGGACAGTTGAACACTGAAGCTTTCTTT.

The sample holds one count of this clone. The chain recombines TRBV19 with TRBJ1-2; no clear D. Trimming removed 0 bases at V and 4 bases at J, with 12 bases between. The CDR3 spans 15 residues. In germline, CDR1 is LNHDA, CDR2 SQIVND (reference sequence). CDR3 bases: TGTGCCAGTAGTATAGATCCAGCCCTACGCTATGGCTACACCTTC. Translating it yields CASSIDPALRYGYTF.

The CDR3 DNA follows: TGTGCCAGCAGCGGTGGTGGAAGGGGGACAGGGGATGGCTACACCTTC. Protein product: CASSGGGRGTGDGYTF. V and J are TRBV9 and TRBJ1-2; 10 nucleotides line up with TRBD1. Germline loops: CDR1 SGDLS, CDR2 YYNGEE. The J segment lost 6 bases and the V segment lost 3 bases, leaving 11 bases of the junction unmatched. This CDR3 is 16 amino acids long.

The genes are TRBV5-4 and TRBJ1-1; 9 bases agree with TRBD1. Per germline, CDR1 SGHNT and CDR2 YYREEE (reference sequence). This CDR3 is built from 14 residues. V shed 2 bases and J 4 bases; nucleotides not matched to a gene: 3. The CDR3: CASSLQGAPTEAFF. The CDR3 nucleotides are TGTGCCAGCAGCTTACAGGGGGCGCCCACTGAAGCTTTCTTT.

The gene calls are TRBV13 and TRBJ1-2; D is ambiguous. V lost 2 bases and J lost 7, with 14 bases in between. Germline V gene data show CDR1 as PRHDT and CDR2 as FYEKMQ (reference sequence). The CDR3 is 14 residues long. The CDR3 DNA reads as TGTGCCAGCAGCTTATCTGGGGATTTGAGTGGCTACACCTTC. As protein: CASSLSGDLSGYTF.

V is TRBV6-1 and J is TRBJ1-3, with 9 bases identical to TRBD1. Germline V gives CDR1 MNHNS, CDR2 SASEGT. The length of the CDR3 is 17 residues. V was clipped by 2 bases and J by 0 bases; unmatched bases: 5. This CDR3 is CASSEWDRVLSGNTIYF. CDR3 sequence (DNA): TGTGCCAGCAGTGAATGGGACAGGGTCCTCTCTGGAAACACCATATATTTT.

A note on this clone: A read error may produce the germline difference seen at one junction end. The rearrangement links TRBV9 to TRBJ1-2; TRBD1 agrees at 9 bases. The germline V gene has CDR1 SGDLS and CDR2 YYNGEE. The CDR3 has 14 residues. CDR3 DNA: TGTGCCAGCAGCGAAACAGGGGGCGCGTATGGCTACGCCTTC. This codes for CASSETGGAYGYAF. The whole variable domain, remainder taken from reference TRBV9 and TRBJ1-2, is DSGVTQTPKHLITATGQRVTLRCSPRSGDLSVYWYQQSLDQGLQFLIQYYNGEERAKGNILERFSAQQFPDLHSELNLSSLELGDSALYFCASSETGGAYGYAFGSGTRLTVV.

The chain joins TRBV28 to TRBJ2-1, with TRBD2 identical over 13 bases. In germline, CDR1 is MDHEN, CDR2 SYDVKM. This CDR3 has 14 residues. The V and J ends lost 6 bases and 7 bases, in that order; junction bases with no gene match: 3. The CDR3 loop is CASSTSGRVNEQFF. In nucleotides, the CDR3 is TGTGCCAGCAGCACTAGCGGGAGGGTGAATGAGCAGTTCTTC.

This clone was counted a few times. This chain joins TRBV28 and TRBJ1-1; TRBD1 matches 8 bases. CDR1 is MDHEN and CDR2 is SYDVKM in the germline V gene. The CDR3 is 14 amino acids. With V trimmed by 3 bases and J by 5 bases, 5 bases remained unmatched. The CDR3 bases are TGTGCCAGCAGTTTGACAGGGGCATGGACTGAAGCTTTCTTT. This encodes CASSLTGAWTEAFF.

This clone was seen a few times. The V gene is TRBV19, the J gene TRBJ2-5; D not certain. This CDR3 has 18 residues. V was clipped by 1 base and J by 2 bases, with 20 bases between them. Per the germline V gene, CDR1 is LNHDA and CDR2 is SQIVND (reference sequence). In nucleotides, the CDR3 is TGTGCCAGTAGTATAGGTTCCTTCTACGGGCAGAATCAAGAGACCCAGTACTTC. Translated: CASSIGSFYGQNQETQYF.

The chain has TRBV5-1 and TRBJ1-5, with D uncertain. Trimming removed 2 bases from V and 5 bases from J, with 14 bases in between. The CDR3 runs to 15 residues. The germline gives CDR1 SGHRS, CDR2 YFSETQ. The CDR3 nucleotides read TGCGCCAGCAGCTTAGCAGGAGCTCCCCATCAGCCCCAGCATTTT. Its translation is CASSLAGAPHQPQHF. The whole variable domain, remainder taken from reference TRBV5-1 and TRBJ1-5, is KAGVTQTPRYLIKTRGQQVTLSCSPISGHRSVSWYQQTPGQGLQFLFEYFSETQRNKGNFPGRFSGRQFSNSRSEMNVSTLELGDSALYLCASSLAGAPHQPQHFGDGTRLSIL.

The rearrangement uses TRBV19 and TRBJ2-7; either TRBD1 or TRBD2 may supply D (5 bases each). The V gene's germline CDR1 is LNHDA and CDR2 SQIVND (reference sequence). The V end lost 5 bases, the J end lost 5 bases, and 22 bases lay between the germline ends. The CDR3 has 16 amino acids. CDR3 sequence (DNA): TGTGCCAGTAGTCCTAACCACCGGGACGAAAGCCACGAGCAGTACTTC. Translating gives CASSPNHRDESHEQYF.

The rearrangement uses TRBV14 and TRBJ2-1, with 8 bases matching TRBD2. The V gene end was trimmed by 0 bases and the J gene end by 3 bases; junction bases not matched to a gene: 4. The germline V gene has CDR1 SGHDN and CDR2 FVKESK. CDR3 length equals 16 residues. The CDR3 DNA is TGTGCCAGCAGCCAAGACACTAGCGGCTTCTACAATGAGCAGTTCTTC. Translating gives CASSQDTSGFYNEQFF. Combining the CDR3 with reference TRBV14 and TRBJ2-1 gives the whole variable domain EAGVTQFPSHSVIEKGQTVTLRCDPISGHDNLYWYRRVMGKEIKFLLHFVKESKQDESGMPNNRFLAERTGGTYSTLKVQPAELEDSGVYFCASSQDTSGFYNEQFFGPGTRLTVL.

J is TRBJ1-4 and V is TRBV28; D remains ambiguous. V shed 6 bases and J shed 9 bases, with 11 bases lying between them. This CDR3 spans 12 amino acids. The germline gives CDR1 MDHEN, CDR2 SYDVKM. In DNA, the CDR3 is TGTGCCAGCAGCCCGGACTTTCAAAAACTGTTTTTT. Translated: CASSPDFQKLFF.

The CDR3 sequence: CASSLGTASTDTQYF. CDR3 bases: TGTGCCAGCAGCTTAGGGACGGCTAGCACAGATACGCAGTATTTT. The chain joins TRBV7-8 to TRBJ2-3; unclear D gene. The germline gives CDR1 SGHVS, CDR2 FQNEAQ. CDR3 length: 15 residues. V lost 1 base and J 0 bases, leaving 8 bases between the germline ends.

The rearrangement joins TRBV11-2 to TRBJ1-1; maybe TRBD1 (6 bases). V lost 3 bases and J 5 bases, leaving 16 bases between the germline ends. Germline loops: CDR1 SGHAT, CDR2 FQNNGV. This CDR3 has 15 residues. The CDR3 DNA sequence: TGTGCCAGCAGCTTCCCGGGGGCGCGTCGGACTGAAGCTTTCTTT. It specifies CASSFPGARRTEAFF.

This clone showed up just once. The chain couples TRBV10-2 to TRBJ2-6; no clear D gene. Looked up from germline, CDR1 is WSHSY and CDR2 is SAAADI. The V and J ends lost 1 base and 0 bases respectively, with 13 bases between them. The CDR3 contains 18 residues. The CDR3 protein is CASSEFLGRSSGANVLTF. In nucleotides, the CDR3 is TGCGCCAGCAGTGAGTTCCTGGGCCGAAGCTCTGGGGCCAACGTCCTGACTTTC.

The chain recombines TRBV7-8 with TRBJ2-5; TRBD1 or TRBD2 may be the D gene (6 bases each). CDR1 and CDR2 from the germline V gene are SGHVS and FQNEAQ. The CDR3 length is 15 residues. Trimming took off 2 bases at V and 2 bases at J, with 12 bases between the two ends. CDR3 bases: TGTGCCAGCAGCTTAACGGGGGCTTCTCAAGAGACCCAGTACTTC. Translating it yields CASSLTGASQETQYF.

The chain combines TRBV4-2 with TRBJ2-1, with D hard to call. CDR1 is LGHNA and CDR2 is YNFKEQ in the germline V gene. V gave up 0 bases and J gave up 0 bases, with 9 bases separating them. The CDR3 spans 16 residues. CDR3 sequence (DNA): TGTGCCAGCAGCCAAGATGACCTCAGCTCCTACAATGAGCAGTTCTTC. This codes for CASSQDDLSSYNEQFF.

CDR3 sequence: CASSYGTSNQPQHF. The DNA of the CDR3 is TGTGCCAGCAGCTACGGGACCTCAAATCAGCCCCAGCATTTT. The rearrangement joins TRBV27 to TRBJ1-5; perhaps TRBD1 as D (5 bases). Germline V gives CDR1 MNHEY, CDR2 SMNVEV (reference sequence). The CDR3 spans 14 residues. V lost 6 bases and J 4 bases, leaving 13 bases between the germline ends.

The chain is built from TRBV28 and TRBJ2-3; tentative D call: TRBD1 (7 bases). Trimming removed 5 bases at V and 6 bases at J, with 21 bases between. The V gene's germline CDR1 is MDHEN and CDR2 SYDVKM. The CDR3 covers 16 residues. The CDR3 coding sequence is TGTGCCAGCAGTCCTCAGGGGGGAGGCTTGCGGGATACGCAGTATTTT. Translated, it gives CASSPQGGGLRDTQYF.

The genes are TRBV10-3 and TRBJ2-7; D may be TRBD2 (7 bases). The CDR3 extends over 14 amino acids. Per the germline V gene, CDR1 is ENHRY and CDR2 is SYGVKD. V was trimmed by 8 bases and J by 2 bases, leaving 16 bases between them. DNA for the CDR3: TGTGCCATCGGGGGGGACATACCACCCTACGAGCAGTACTTC. Translation gives CAIGGDIPPYEQYF.